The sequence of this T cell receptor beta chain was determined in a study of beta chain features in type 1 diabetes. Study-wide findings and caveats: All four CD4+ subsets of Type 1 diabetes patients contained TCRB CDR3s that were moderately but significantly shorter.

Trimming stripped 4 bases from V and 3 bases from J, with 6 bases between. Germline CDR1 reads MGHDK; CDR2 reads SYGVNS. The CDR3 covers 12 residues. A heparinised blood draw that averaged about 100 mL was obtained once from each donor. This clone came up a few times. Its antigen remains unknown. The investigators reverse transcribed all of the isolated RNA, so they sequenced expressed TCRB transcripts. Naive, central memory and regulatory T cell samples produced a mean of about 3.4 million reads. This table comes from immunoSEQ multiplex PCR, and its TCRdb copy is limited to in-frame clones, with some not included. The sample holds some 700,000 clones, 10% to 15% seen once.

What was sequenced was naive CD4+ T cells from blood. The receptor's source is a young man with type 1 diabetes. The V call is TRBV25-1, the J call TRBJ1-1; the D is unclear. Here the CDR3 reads CASSALYTEAFF. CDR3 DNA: TGTGCCAGCAGTGCCCTTTACACTGAAGCTTTCTTT.